This T cell receptor (beta chain) is from a study of T cell changes during pregnancy in multiple sclerosis. TCRdb's copy holds only in-frame clones and misses some; the assay was immunoSEQ multiplex PCR. The sample has 40,000 to 55,000 clones; 85% to 90% are singletons. V was clipped by 3 bases and J by 8 bases, with 13 bases between them. There are 14 residues in the CDR3. The germline V gene encodes CDR1 SEHNR and CDR2 FQNEAQ (reference sequence). This clonotype was obtained from a female donor in good health, enrolled as a control in a pregnancy study. Here the sequenced sample was peripheral blood, taken in the second trimester of pregnancy. This rearrangement joins TRBV7-9 to TRBJ1-4, with unresolved D. The CDR3 DNA follows: TGTGCCAGCAGCTTCCTTTTCGCGGGGGAAAAACTGTTTTTT. Translating gives CASSFLFAGEKLFF.